Listed here are 26 T cell receptor beta chains from one sample, sequenced in a study of early T cells in non-severe SARS-CoV-2 infection. TCRdb re-called the 5' RACE reads through MiXCR, storing one row per CDR3 protein. The table shows approximately 69,000 distinct CDR3 sequences, with about 11% occurring only once. The sample consisted of whole blood. These receptors came from an adult who was a healthcare worker with PCR-confirmed SARS-CoV-2 infection or an uninfected control (not recorded which).

This clonotype has a handful of counts. CDR3: CASSPRGSYNEQFF. In nucleotides, the CDR3 is TGTGCCAGCAGCCCGCGGGGATCCTACAATGAGCAGTTCTTC. The chain is built from TRBV7-9 and TRBJ2-1; D might be TRBD2 (6 bases). The CDR3 contains 14 residues. Germline V gene sequence: CDR1 SEHNR, CDR2 FQNEAQ (reference sequence). Between the trimmed V and J ends, which lost 5 bases and 1 base, there was a span of 9 bases.

This clonotype was observed many times. The rearrangement uses TRBV18 and TRBJ2-7; maybe TRBD2 (6 bases). The CDR3 runs to 15 residues. Trimming removed 3 bases at V and 7 bases at J, with 19 bases between. Germline V gene data show CDR1 as KGHSH and CDR2 as LQKENI. The CDR3 bases are TGTGCCAGCTCACCTAAGGGACTCATCCAAGGGGAGCAGTACTTC. Protein product: CASSPKGLIQGEQYF.

There are many counts of this clonotype. The chain carries TRBV7-9 and TRBJ2-2; D is unresolved. The V and J ends lost 3 bases and 0 bases respectively, with 11 bases between them. The CDR3 is 16 residues long. Germline CDR1 reads SEHNR; CDR2 reads FQNEAQ (reference sequence). CDR3 sequence reads: CASSFYGQTNTGELFF. CDR3 bases: TGTGCCAGCAGCTTTTATGGCCAAACGAACACCGGGGAGCTGTTTTTT.

This clonotype was observed at least ten times. The chain employs TRBV28 and TRBJ2-7, with 10 positions matching TRBD2. Germline V lookup: CDR1 MDHEN, CDR2 SYDVKM. Trimming cost V 5 bases and J 3 bases; bases outside gene matches: 7. CDR3 length equals 15 residues. This CDR3 reads CASSPPSGSIYEQYF. The CDR3 nucleotides read TGTGCCAGCAGTCCTCCTAGCGGGAGCATCTACGAGCAGTACTTC.

The chain has TRBV5-4 and TRBJ2-2; weak D call: TRBD2 (5 bases). Germline CDR1 is SGHNT and CDR2 is YYREEE (reference sequence). V lost 0 bases to trimming and J lost 5 bases, with 11 bases between them. The CDR3 runs 15 residues. This CDR3 is CASSLDAGWTGELFF. As DNA, the CDR3 is TGTGCCAGCAGCTTGGATGCGGGTTGGACCGGGGAGCTGTTTTTT.

This clonotype has more than one count but fewer than ten. V and J are TRBV9 and TRBJ2-2; possible D gene TRBD2, 5 bases. The CDR3 totals 12 residues. The ends were cut back, 2 bases at V and 7 bases at J, with 6 bases in the middle. Germline V CDR1 and CDR2: SGDLS, YYNGEE. CDR3 sequence: CASSVEGGELFF. In DNA, the CDR3 is TGTGCCAGCAGCGTCGAGGGCGGGGAGCTGTTTTTT.

This clonotype has a count of ten or more. The V gene is TRBV29-1, the J gene TRBJ2-3; possible D gene TRBD1, 7 bases. The V gene lost 3 bases and the J gene lost 4 bases, with 11 bases spanning the gap. This CDR3 has 13 amino acids. CDR1 SQVTM and CDR2 ANQGSEA come from the germline V gene. This chain's CDR3 is CSVEIRGADTQYF. In nucleotides, the CDR3 is TGCAGCGTTGAGATCAGGGGGGCAGATACGCAGTATTTT.

This clonotype was observed a few times. The chain has TRBV24-1 and TRBJ1-5, with 7 bases fitting TRBD1. Germline V lookup: CDR1 KGHDR, CDR2 SFDVKD. Unmatched junction bases numbered 9, after V lost 4 bases and J lost 4 bases. The CDR3 length is 16 residues. The CDR3 DNA reads TGTGCCACCAGTGACCCCAGACAGGGACAGAATCAGCCCCAGCATTTT. Amino acid sequence: CATSDPRQGQNQPQHF.

This clonotype was picked up many times. V is TRBV7-2 and J is TRBJ2-3; 9 bases line up with TRBD1. The germline V gene has CDR1 SGHTA and CDR2 FQGNSA. The V and J ends lost 3 bases and 3 bases, in that order; junction bases with no gene match: 7. The CDR3 totals 16 residues. CDR3 in amino acids: CASSLTRDRVTDTQYF. The CDR3 coding sequence is TGTGCCAGCAGCTTGACCCGGGACAGGGTGACAGATACGCAGTATTTT.

The chain has TRBV5-5 and TRBJ2-7; perhaps D is TRBD1 or TRBD2 (5 bases each). V was trimmed by 4 bases and J by 3 bases, leaving 14 bases between them. There are 14 residues in the CDR3. Germline CDR1 and CDR2: SGHKS and YYEKEE (reference sequence). In nucleotides, the CDR3 is TGTGCCAGCAGCCTCAATGGGGGACGCTACGAGCAGTACTTC. This encodes CASSLNGGRYEQYF.

This rearrangement joins TRBV25-1 to TRBJ2-5; 12 nucleotides agree with TRBD1. This CDR3 spans 16 amino acids. The germline gives CDR1 MGHDK, CDR2 SYGVNS. Trimming took 4 bases from V and 0 from J; bases not matched to a gene: 3. Here the CDR3 DNA reads TGTGCCAGCAGTGGGGGGACAGGGGGCTACCAAGAGACCCAGTACTTC. It encodes CASSGGTGGYQETQYF.

The rearrangement joins TRBV3-1 to TRBJ2-1; a weak D match, TRBD1 (6 bases). Germline V lookup: CDR1 LGHDT, CDR2 YNNKEL (reference sequence). V lost 8 bases and J 5 bases, leaving 13 bases between the germline ends. The CDR3 covers 13 residues. The CDR3 nucleotides read TGTGCCAGCGCTCACAACAGGGACAATGAGCAGTTCTTC. Its protein product is CASAHNRDNEQFF.

This clonotype was counted only a few times. The gene calls are TRBV5-4 and TRBJ1-5; D gene uncertain. The germline gives CDR1 SGHNT, CDR2 YYREEE (reference sequence). Trimming took 5 bases from V and 8 from J, leaving 11 bases between them. The length of the CDR3 is 12 residues. CDR3 DNA sequence: TGTGCCAGCAGTTATTACGGGGAGCCCCAGCATTTT. Amino acids: CASSYYGEPQHF.

This clonotype was detected only a few times. The chain combines TRBV20-1 with TRBJ1-4; a weak D match, TRBD1 (5 bases). The CDR3 is made up of 16 amino acids. Trimming cost V 5 bases and J 8 bases, with 24 bases left between them. The germline V gene has CDR1 DFQATT and CDR2 SNEGSKA (reference sequence). The chain's CDR3 is CSAPPRGGGWGEKLFF. The CDR3 nucleotides are TGCAGTGCTCCCCCCCGTGGGGGGGGATGGGGCGAAAAACTGTTTTTT.

The chain carries TRBV29-1 and TRBJ1-1, with D hard to call. V shed 7 bases and J shed 8 bases, with 11 bases lying between them. The CDR3 is made up of 10 amino acids. From germline, CDR1 is SQVTM and CDR2 ANQGSEA. CDR3 protein: CSATKREAFF. The CDR3 nucleotides are TGCAGCGCCACCAAAAGAGAAGCTTTCTTT.

There are many counts of this clonotype. The chain uses TRBV20-1 and TRBJ1-1, with D unclear. This CDR3 is built from 12 residues. V was pared by 6 bases and J by 4 bases, with 12 bases between. CDR1 DFQATT and CDR2 SNEGSKA come from the germline V gene (reference sequence). In DNA form, the CDR3 reads TGCAGTGCACCCCGCCTTACCACTGAAGCTTTCTTT. It is translated as CSAPRLTTEAFF.

J is TRBJ2-7 and V is TRBV20-1; 12 bases line up with TRBD2. CDR1 and CDR2 from the germline V gene are DFQATT and SNEGSKA (reference sequence). This CDR3 is 15 amino acids long. Unmatched junction bases numbered 12, after V lost 6 bases and J lost 6 bases. Written as DNA, the CDR3 is TGCAGTGCAATGGGACTAGCGGGTACCCCTCTCGAGCAGTACTTC. The encoded protein is CSAMGLAGTPLEQYF.

The chain joins TRBV29-1 to TRBJ2-3, with 7 bases that match TRBD1. The CDR3 length is 14 residues. V gave up 6 bases and J gave up 2 bases; unmatched junction bases: 8. Germline V CDR1 and CDR2: SQVTM, ANQGSEA. This CDR3 reads CSVRDSGSTDTQYF. Written as DNA, the CDR3 is TGCAGCGTCAGGGACAGTGGGTCCACAGATACGCAGTATTTT.

The chain carries TRBV7-2 and TRBJ2-3; D possibly corresponds to TRBD2 (5 bases). The CDR3 extends over 12 amino acids. V lost 1 base and J lost 9, with 8 bases in between. Germline V gene sequence: CDR1 SGHTA, CDR2 FQGNSA. CDR3 nucleotide sequence: TGTGCCAGCAGCTTAGTAAGGGAGACGCAGTATTTT. It yields the protein CASSLVRETQYF.

At least ten counts were recorded for this clonotype. This sequence joins TRBV18 and TRBJ1-3; TRBD1 aligns across 8 bases. Trimming cost V 3 bases and J 0 bases; bases outside gene matches: 7. The CDR3 is made up of 17 amino acids. Germline CDR1 reads KGHSH; CDR2 reads LQKENI. The CDR3 nucleotides are TGTGCCAGCTCACCTTCGGGACAGGCAGACTCTGGAAACACCATATATTTT. As protein: CASSPSGQADSGNTIYF.

The chain links TRBV29-1 to TRBJ1-2; D is unresolved. CDR1 SQVTM and CDR2 ANQGSEA come from the germline V gene. This CDR3 comprises 11 residues. Trimming took 0 bases from V and 8 from J, leaving 7 bases between them. DNA for the CDR3: TGCAGCGTTGAAGATACGCGGGGCTACACCTTC. This translates into CSVEDTRGYTF.

This clonotype has at least ten counts. J is TRBJ1-5 and V is TRBV6-1; TRBD1 is a possible D gene (5 bases). Trimming removed 5 bases from V and 3 bases from J, with 17 bases in between. CDR1 is MNHNS, CDR2 SASEGT, per germline. The CDR3 loop spans 16 amino acids. The CDR3 loop reads CASSPILGDLNQPQHF. The CDR3 DNA is TGTGCCAGCAGTCCGATTTTGGGGGATCTCAATCAGCCCCAGCATTTT.

V and J are TRBV7-2 and TRBJ2-1; D is ambiguous. Germline assignment: CDR1 SGHTA and CDR2 FQGNSA. The length of the CDR3 is 13 residues. V dropped 1 base and J dropped 8 bases, with 9 bases sitting between them. The CDR3 region has the DNA TGTGCCAGCAGCTTAGGGAGTTGGGATGAGCAGTTCTTC. Protein sequence: CASSLGSWDEQFF.

The V gene is TRBV14, the J gene TRBJ2-7; 7 positions match TRBD1. Trimming removed 0 bases from V and 2 bases from J; junction bases left unmatched: 10. Per the germline V gene, CDR1 is SGHDN and CDR2 is FVKESK. There are 17 residues in the CDR3. The CDR3: CASSQDRRGGLPYEQYF. The CDR3 nucleotides are TGTGCCAGCAGCCAAGATAGACGAGGGGGCTTGCCCTACGAGCAGTACTTC.

This clonotype was observed many times. This sequence joins TRBV12-5 and TRBJ1-2; TRBD1 agrees at 7 bases. The CDR3 length is 14 residues. CDR1 is LGHNT, CDR2 FRNRAP, per germline. V shed 4 bases and J 8 bases; nucleotides not matched to a gene: 10. DNA for the CDR3: TGTGCTAGTGGTTCCCGACAGGGCTCTGACGGCTACACCTTC. Translation: CASGSRQGSDGYTF.

The table lists this clonotype with many counts. The rearrangement links TRBV7-7 to TRBJ2-6, with TRBD1 matching over 8 bases. Trimming cost V 5 bases and J 0 bases; bases outside gene matches: 3. CDR1 SSHAT and CDR2 FNYEAQ come from the germline V gene (reference sequence). CDR3 length: 16 residues. DNA of the CDR3: TGTGCCAGCAGCCCCGGACAGGGCTCTGGGGCCAACGTCCTGACTTTC. Translating gives CASSPGQGSGANVLTF. The full variable domain, its missing parts supplied by reference TRBV7-7 and TRBJ2-6, is GAGVSQSPRYKVTKRGQDVTLRCDPISSHATLYWYQQALGQGPEFLTYFNYEAQPDKSGLPSDRFSAERPEGSISTLTIQRTEQRDSAMYRCASSPGQGSGANVLTFGAGSRLTVL.